These 29 T cell receptor beta chains were sequenced from one sample in a study of T cell repertoires in ileal Crohn's disease. Sequencing was performed with immunoSEQ multiplex PCR; in TCRdb, only in-frame clones are kept and a portion is missing. The repertoire holds over 9,500 clones, with more than 65% as singletons. Sequenced input: ileal tissue. All receptors come from an adult with Crohn's disease.

V is TRBV6-1 and J is TRBJ2-3; 10 bases match TRBD2. CDR1 is MNHNS and CDR2 is SASEGT in the germline V gene. The CDR3 is 16 residues long. Trimming cost V 4 bases and J 2 bases; bases outside gene matches: 6. This CDR3 reads CASSGLLAGNTDTQYF. The CDR3 DNA reads TGTGCCAGCAGTGGACTACTAGCGGGGAACACAGATACGCAGTATTTT.

The chain joins TRBV6-4 to TRBJ2-1; 10 bases map to TRBD2. The CDR3 has 15 residues. Looked up from germline, CDR1 is MRHNA and CDR2 is SNTAGT. The J segment lost 6 bases and the V segment lost 5 bases, leaving 7 bases of the junction unmatched. CDR3 in DNA: TGTGCCAGCAGTTCTCTAGCGGGAGACGGCAATGAGCAGTTCTTC. Amino acids: CASSSLAGDGNEQFF.

The chain links TRBV4-3 to TRBJ1-2; 8 bases map to TRBD1. The CDR3 has 16 residues. Per germline, CDR1 LGHNA and CDR2 YSLEER. Losses at the gene ends were 0 bases for V and 4 bases for J; bases not matched to a gene: 7. Here the CDR3 DNA reads TGCGCCAGCAGCCAAGAACGGACAGGGTTTGGCTATGGCTACACCTTC. Translating it yields CASSQERTGFGYGYTF.

This chain connects TRBV7-9 to TRBJ2-7; D possibly corresponds to TRBD1 (5 bases). This CDR3 spans 12 amino acids. V lost 5 bases, J lost 4 bases, and 9 bases lay in between. Looked up from germline, CDR1 is SEHNR and CDR2 is FQNEAQ (reference sequence). This CDR3 is CASSPRVYEQYF. In nucleotides, the CDR3 is TGTGCCAGCAGCCCCAGGGTATACGAGCAGTACTTC. The full variable domain, in which reference TRBV7-9 and TRBJ2-7 provide the parts outside the CDR3, is DTGVSQNPRHKITKRGQNVTFRCDPISEHNRLYWYRQTLGQGPEFLTYFQNEAQLEKSRLLSDRFSAERPKGSFSTLEIQRTEQGDSAMYLCASSPRVYEQYFGPGTRLTVT.

This clone qualifies as large. The chain recombines TRBV7-6 with TRBJ2-7; TRBD2 matches at 9 bases. The CDR3 loop spans 13 amino acids. The V gene end was trimmed by 8 bases and the J gene end by 2 bases; junction bases not matched to a gene: 4. Germline V lookup: CDR1 SGHVS, CDR2 FNYEAQ. The CDR3 nucleotides are TGTGCCAGCGGCGGGGGGGCAGCCTACGAGCAGTACTTC. As protein: CASGGGAAYEQYF.

The J gene is TRBJ1-1, the V gene TRBV19, with D perhaps matching TRBD1 (5 bases). The CDR3 consists of 16 residues. CDR1 is LNHDA, CDR2 SQIVND, per germline (reference sequence). V lost 3 bases to trimming and J lost 2 bases, with 16 bases between them. The DNA of the CDR3 is TGTGCCAGTAGTATCGCGGTCGGCAGGGCAAACACTGAAGCTTTCTTT. Translating gives CASSIAVGRANTEAFF.

This clone was observed a few times. CDR3 sequence: CASSGQGARSSQPQHF. CDR3 nucleotide sequence: TGTGCCAGCAGTGGACAGGGGGCGCGGAGTTCCCAGCCCCAGCATTTT. The chain has TRBV2 and TRBJ1-5, with 10 bases lining up with TRBD1. Germline values: CDR1 SNHLY, CDR2 FYNNEI. The CDR3 has 16 residues. After removal of 4 bases from V and 7 bases from J, the junction contained 10 bases not matched to a gene.

This rearrangement joins TRBV30 to TRBJ1-4; D gene ambiguous. The V end was cut by 2 bases, the J end by 5 bases, with 3 bases between. The CDR3 contains 11 residues. CDR1 is GTSNPN, CDR2 SVGIG, per germline (reference sequence). CDR3 bases: TGTGCCTGGAGTCAGAATGAAAAACTGTTTTTT. It translates to CAWSQNEKLFF.

As to this clone: Its ends do not fully match the called genes, so a read error is possible. DNA for the CDR3: TGTGCTAGCAGCGAGCAGGGGGGCACTGAAGCTTTCTTT. Its protein product is CASSEQGGTEAFF. The chain combines TRBV7-7 with TRBJ1-1, with 7 bases that match TRBD1. The CDR3 runs to 13 residues. Germline CDR1 is SSHAT and CDR2 is FNYEAQ (reference sequence). Looking up the rest from reference TRBV7-7 and TRBJ1-1 gives the full variable domain: GAGVSQSPRYKVTKRGQDVTLRCDPISSHATLYWYQQALGQGPEFLTYFNYEAQPDKSGLPSDRFSAERPEGSISTLTIQRTEQRDSAMYRCASSEQGGTEAFFGQGTRLTVV.

This chain links TRBV11-2 with TRBJ2-1, with 16 positions matching TRBD2. The V and J ends lost 4 bases and 3 bases, in that order; junction bases with no gene match: 6. Germline V CDR1 and CDR2: SGHAT, FQNNGV. The CDR3 contains 18 residues. CDR3 in DNA: TGTGCCAGCAGCTCCCCGGGACTAGCGGGGGGGCTCTACAATGAGCAGTTCTTC. It translates to CASSSPGLAGGLYNEQFF.

This chain links TRBV19 with TRBJ2-5, with a possible D match to TRBD2 (5 bases). Trimming removed 6 bases from V and 5 bases from J, with 13 bases in between. Germline CDR1 LNHDA, CDR2 SQIVND (reference sequence). There are 13 residues in the CDR3. This chain's CDR3 is CASSLDFRETQYF. The CDR3 nucleotides read TGTGCCAGTAGCCTGGACTTTCGGGAGACCCAGTACTTC. The full variable domain, completed using reference TRBV19 and TRBJ2-5, is DGGITQSPKYLFRKEGQNVTLSCEQNLNHDAMYWYRQDPGQGLRLIYYSQIVNDFQKGDIAEGYSVSREKKESFPLTVTSAQKNPTAFYLCASSLDFRETQYFGPGTRLLVL.

The J gene is TRBJ2-3, the V gene TRBV7-2, with 10 bases identical to TRBD2. This CDR3 is built from 18 residues. V lost 1 base, J lost 3 bases, and 10 bases stayed unmatched. Germline V gene data show CDR1 as SGHTA and CDR2 as FQGNSA. CDR3 coding DNA: TGTGCCAGCAGCTTAGATTGGGGAGCGGGGGGGTATACAGATACGCAGTATTTT. Translated: CASSLDWGAGGYTDTQYF.

This clone has a handful of counts. The chain has TRBV29-1 and TRBJ1-2, with 8 bases identical to TRBD1. The ends lost 4 bases at V and 3 bases at J; junction bases unmatched: 4. Germline CDR1 is SQVTM and CDR2 is ANQGSEA. The CDR3 has 13 amino acids. The DNA of the CDR3 is TGCAGCGTTGGGACAGGGTCGGACTATGGCTACACCTTC. Translated, it gives CSVGTGSDYGYTF.

The chain recombines TRBV6-4 with TRBJ2-3; 9 nucleotides align to TRBD2. The trim removed 2 bases at V and 6 bases at J, leaving 6 bases unmatched. The V gene's germline CDR1 is MRHNA and CDR2 SNTAGT. The CDR3 is made up of 15 amino acids. The CDR3 here is CASSDLAGKGDTQYF. For the CDR3, the DNA is TGTGCCAGCAGTGACCTAGCGGGAAAAGGGGATACGCAGTATTTT.

V and J are TRBV5-4 and TRBJ2-3; possible D gene TRBD2, 6 bases. V was shortened by 1 base and J by 0 bases, with 12 bases between the two germline ends. CDR3 length equals 16 residues. From germline, CDR1 is SGHNT and CDR2 YYREEE (reference sequence). CDR3 in DNA: TGTGCCAGCAGCTTGTCCCCTAGCGCTAGCACAGATACGCAGTATTTT. The encoded protein is CASSLSPSASTDTQYF. Based on the CDR3 plus reference TRBV5-4 and TRBJ2-3, the full variable domain is ETGVTQSPTHLIKTRGQQVTLRCSSQSGHNTVSWYQQALGQGPQFIFQYYREEENGRGNFPPRFSGLQFPNYSSELNVNALELDDSALYLCASSLSPSASTDTQYFGPGTRLTVL.

CDR3 in amino acids: CASSVGGSIAGLAKNIQYF. CDR3 sequence (DNA): TGTGCCAGCAGCGTAGGGGGTTCGATAGCGGGACTAGCCAAAAACATTCAGTACTTC. This chain links TRBV9 with TRBJ2-4; TRBD2 aligns across 8 bases. CDR3 length equals 19 residues. Germline V CDR1 and CDR2: SGDLS, YYNGEE. The trim removed 0 bases at V and 0 bases at J, leaving 11 bases unmatched.

V and J are TRBV28 and TRBJ2-7, with 8 bases identical to TRBD1. The CDR3 contains 15 residues. In germline, CDR1 is MDHEN, CDR2 SYDVKM. V gave up 5 bases and J gave up 0 bases; unmatched junction bases: 6. The DNA for the CDR3 is TGTGCCAGCAGTGACCGGGACAGGTTCTCCTACGAGCAGTACTTC. It specifies CASSDRDRFSYEQYF.

The rearrangement uses TRBV5-1 and TRBJ2-1; 12 bases align to TRBD2. J was trimmed by 9 bases and V by 3 bases; bases with no gene match: 13. The CDR3 has 17 amino acids. Looked up from germline, CDR1 is SGHRS and CDR2 is YFSETQ. The CDR3 loop is CASSWNPTSGGPIEQFF. In nucleotides, the CDR3 is TGCGCCAGCAGCTGGAACCCTACTAGCGGGGGGCCCATTGAGCAGTTCTTC.

V gene TRBV29-1 combines with J gene TRBJ2-5, with D possibly being TRBD1 (6 bases). The J call may be incorrect, as the DNA end agrees better with TRBJ2-7. Germline V gene lookup returns CDR1 SQVTM and CDR2 ANQGSEA. This CDR3 comprises 17 residues. CDR3 nucleotides: TGCAGCGTTGAACTCCCCGACAGGACCCAATTTTCCTACGAGCAGTACTTC. Translated: CSVELPDRTQFSYEQYF.

In this sample, this clone is medium-sized. CDR3 sequence: CSVAREWDQPQHF. The CDR3 DNA is TGCAGCGTGGCCCGGGAATGGGATCAGCCCCAGCATTTT. The genes are TRBV29-1 and TRBJ1-5, with D unclear. V lost 6 bases to trimming and J lost 5 bases, with 14 bases between them. The CDR3 loop spans 13 amino acids. CDR1 is SQVTM and CDR2 is ANQGSEA in the germline V gene. Full variable domain (rest looked up from reference TRBV29-1 and TRBJ1-5): SAVISQKPSRDICQRGTSLTIQCQVDSQVTMMFWYRQQPGQSLTLIATANQGSEATYESGFVIDKFPISRPNLTFSTLTVSNMSPEDSSIYLCSVAREWDQPQHFGDGTRLSIL.

The CDR3 is CASSSPGIHDEQYF. The CDR3 region has the DNA TGCGCCAGCAGCTCTCCCGGGATCCACGACGAGCAGTACTTC. This chain joins TRBV5-1 and TRBJ2-7, with D perhaps TRBD2 (5 bases). Germline CDR1 is SGHRS and CDR2 is YFSETQ. Trimming removed 3 bases from V and 5 bases from J, with 15 bases in between. The CDR3 totals 14 residues.

The rearrangement uses TRBV6-6 and TRBJ1-6; the D gene is possibly TRBD1 (6 bases). The V gene lost 6 bases and the J gene lost 13 bases, with 10 bases spanning the gap. Germline CDR1 and CDR2: MNHNY and SVGAGI (reference sequence). CDR3 size: 11 residues. As DNA, the CDR3 is TGTGCCAGCAGCCACACAGGGCCCCTCCACTTT. Protein: CASSHTGPLHF.

J is TRBJ2-1 and V is TRBV4-2; 14 positions match TRBD2. Trimming removed 1 base from V and 9 bases from J; junction bases left unmatched: 17. From germline, CDR1 is LGHNA and CDR2 YNFKEQ. The CDR3 is 20 residues long. Here the CDR3 DNA reads TGTGCCAGCAGCCAAGTTCCGGGACTAGCGGGAGAGGGGTCTACAAGTGAGCAGTTCTTC. It is translated as CASSQVPGLAGEGSTSEQFF.

This clone was found a few times. V is TRBV11-3 and J is TRBJ2-1, with TRBD2 matching 13 bases. The CDR3 is made up of 17 amino acids. The V gene end was trimmed by 1 base and the J gene end by 6 bases; junction bases not matched to a gene: 6. The V gene's germline CDR1 is SGHNT and CDR2 YENEEA. CDR3 DNA: TGTGCCAGCAGCTTAGGCGTACTAGCGGGAGGGCCCAATGAGCAGTTCTTC. It encodes CASSLGVLAGGPNEQFF. Full variable domain (rest looked up from reference TRBV11-3 and TRBJ2-1): EAGVVQSPRYKIIEKKQPVAFWCNPISGHNTLYWYLQNLGQGPELLIRYENEEAVDDSQLPKDRFSAERLKGVDSTLKIQPAELGDSAVYLCASSLGVLAGGPNEQFFGPGTRLTVL.

This clone was observed a few times. The rearrangement joins TRBV7-9 to TRBJ2-1; 7 nucleotides align to TRBD1. Germline CDR1 and CDR2: SEHNR and FQNEAQ (reference sequence). Germline trimming cut 5 bases from V and 0 bases from J; bases unmatched to any gene: 7. This CDR3 is built from 16 residues. CDR3 DNA: TGTGCCAGCAGCGGGCGACAGGGAAGCTCCTACAATGAGCAGTTCTTC. It encodes CASSGRQGSSYNEQFF.

The J gene is TRBJ2-7, the V gene TRBV11-2; 7 positions match TRBD2. The CDR3 is 15 residues long. Trimming removed 0 bases from V and 3 bases from J; junction bases left unmatched: 5. The germline V gene has CDR1 SGHAT and CDR2 FQNNGV. CDR3 nucleotides: TGTGCCAGCAGCTTAGATACCAGCGGGATCTACGAGCAGTACTTC. It is translated as CASSLDTSGIYEQYF.

The rearrangement joins TRBV9 to TRBJ1-3; 8 bases fit TRBD1. Per germline, CDR1 SGDLS and CDR2 YYNGEE. Trimming cost V 4 bases and J 5 bases; bases outside gene matches: 14. The CDR3 is made up of 17 amino acids. CDR3 protein: CASSPGTGNSIRNTIYF. CDR3 DNA: TGTGCCAGCAGCCCCGGGACAGGCAACTCTATTAGAAACACCATATATTTT.

This clone was seen only a few times. The V call is TRBV2, the J call TRBJ2-1, with D possibly matching TRBD2 (6 bases). The germline V and J ends were trimmed by 6 bases and 7 bases, with 16 bases remaining between them. CDR1 SNHLY and CDR2 FYNNEI come from the germline V gene. The CDR3 length is 14 residues. CDR3 residues: CASSPGPRGNEQFF. The CDR3 DNA follows: TGTGCCAGCAGCCCTGGGCCACGGGGGAATGAGCAGTTCTTC. Complete variable domain (other parts from reference TRBV2 and TRBJ2-1): EPEVTQTPSHQVTQMGQEVILRCVPISNHLYFYWYRQILGQKVEFLVSFYNNEISEKSEIFDDQFSVERPDGSNFTLKIRSTKLEDSAMYFCASSPGPRGNEQFFGPGTRLTVL.

This chain connects TRBV6-5 to TRBJ2-7; D is unresolved. The V gene lost 6 bases and the J gene lost 6 bases, with 9 bases spanning the gap. CDR1 MNHEY and CDR2 SVGAGI come from the germline V gene. The CDR3 loop spans 11 amino acids. CDR3 DNA: TGTGCCAGCAGCCAAAACAGCGAGCAGTACTTC. This translates into CASSQNSEQYF.